The present T cell receptor (beta chain) was sequenced within a study of response to subunit inactivated influenza vaccine. Study-wide points: T cells newly recruited by each seasonal influenza vaccination are few, the authors suggested.

TCRdb re-called the RT-PCR reads with MiXCR, one entry per CDR3 protein. In the table there are fewer than 700,000 distinct CDR3 sequences, 10% to 15% of which are singletons. The CDR3 consists of 14 residues. Germline-derived CDR1 and CDR2 are LGHNA and YNFKEQ. About this clonotype itself: No antigen is known for it. This clone may be a read error of a much larger clone one base away.

This material consisted of PBMCs from blood, taken roughly 46 days after vaccination. The receptor was isolated from a man aged 45-65 years who received an inactivated influenza vaccine. The J gene is TRBJ2-5, the V gene TRBV4-2, with a possible D match to TRBD2 (6 bases). The CDR3 sequence: CASGQVSGSEAQYF. The CDR3 DNA reads TGTGCCAGCGGCCAAGTTAGCGGCTCTGAGGCCCAGTACTTC.